The 16 T cell receptor beta chains in this list originate from one sample, sequenced in a study of shared clonotypes between healthy human individuals. Assay: immunoSEQ multiplex PCR; the TCRdb copy retains only in-frame clones and omits some. Altogether about 2 million clones are present, 85% to 95% being singletons, with the ten largest covering 0.1% to 0.15%. Sequenced input: naive CD4+ T cells sorted from blood. Regarding subset: CD45RA+ positively selected. Receptors originate from a young man in good health.

V usage is TRBV4-1 and J usage is TRBJ2-7; D unresolved. Germline CDR1 MGHRA, CDR2 YSYEKL. This CDR3 region has 13 residues. V was cut by 4 bases and J by 2 bases, with 9 bases left in between. Written as DNA, the CDR3 is TGCGCCAGCAGCCGGGAAGTCCCCTACGAGCAGTACTTC. Protein product: CASSREVPYEQYF.

The CDR3 loop is CASSPKGGYNEQFF. CDR3 nucleotide sequence: TGTGCCAGCAGCCCCAAGGGGGGTTACAATGAGCAGTTCTTC. The chain has TRBV7-2 and TRBJ2-1; D is perhaps TRBD1 or TRBD2 (6 bases each). The CDR3 totals 14 residues. Germline V CDR1 and CDR2: SGHTA, FQGNSA. V lost 5 bases and J 4 bases, leaving 12 bases between the germline ends.

This clone was detected a few times. The identical CDR3 is also encoded by other nucleotide sequences in the sample. The chain uses TRBV7-9 and TRBJ2-5; tentatively, D is TRBD2 (5 bases). Germline CDR1 and CDR2: SEHNR and FQNEAQ (reference sequence). The CDR3 sequence is 13 residues long. Trimming cost V 1 base and J 2 bases, with 5 bases left between them. The CDR3 spells CASSLGGQETQYF. CDR3 nucleotides: TGTGCCAGCAGCTTAGGAGGGCAAGAGACCCAGTACTTC. The entire variable domain, with the rest obtained from reference TRBV7-9 and TRBJ2-5, is as follows: DTGVSQNPRHKITKRGQNVTFRCDPISEHNRLYWYRQTLGQGPEFLTYFQNEAQLEKSRLLSDRFSAERPKGSFSTLEIQRTEQGDSAMYLCASSLGGQETQYFGPGTRLLVL.

This chain links TRBV11-2 with TRBJ1-1; D remains ambiguous. Trimming cost V 2 bases and J 5 bases, with 9 bases left between them. Germline V CDR1 and CDR2: SGHAT, FQNNGV. CDR3 length: 13 amino acids. CDR3 sequence (DNA): TGTGCCAGCAGCTTACACGGGGAAACTGAAGCTTTCTTT. This sequence encodes CASSLHGETEAFF.

The genes are TRBV21-1 and TRBJ2-7; the table's D call TRBD1 went unverified against the DNA. TRBV21-1 is designated a pseudogene. The CDR3 length is 14 residues. For the CDR3, the DNA is TGTGCCAGCAAGCAAAGACAGGTTACCTACGAGCAGTACTTC. Translating gives CASKQRQVTYEQYF.

Comments on this clone: This sample includes further DNA sequences coding for the same CDR3. The chain links TRBV4-3 to TRBJ2-5; D is possibly TRBD1 (6 bases). The ends were cut back, 0 bases at V and 5 bases at J, with 13 bases in the middle. CDR3 length: 15 residues. Germline CDR1 LGHNA, CDR2 YSLEER. In DNA form, the CDR3 reads TGCGCCAGCAGCCAAGATTGGGGGCCTGGGGAGACCCAGTACTTC. Amino acids: CASSQDWGPGETQYF.

The gene calls are TRBV11-2 and TRBJ2-5, with 8 nucleotides matching TRBD1. Germline values: CDR1 SGHAT, CDR2 FQNNGV. After removal of 7 bases from V and 5 bases from J, the junction contained 6 bases not matched to a gene. This CDR3 is built from 13 residues. CDR3 protein: CASTPDRVETQYF. The CDR3 region has the DNA TGTGCCAGCACCCCGGACAGGGTGGAGACCCAGTACTTC.

The chain joins TRBV5-1 to TRBJ1-6; no clear D. Trimming shortened V by 3 bases and J by 3 bases, and 10 bases separated the two germline ends. The length of the CDR3 is 15 residues. Germline CDR1 reads SGHRS; CDR2 reads YFSETQ. CDR3 in amino acids: CASSSNGLYNSPLHF. CDR3 sequence (DNA): TGCGCCAGCAGCTCGAACGGACTCTATAATTCACCCCTCCACTTT. The complete variable domain, with remaining parts taken from reference TRBV5-1 and TRBJ1-6, reads KAGVTQTPRYLIKTRGQQVTLSCSPISGHRSVSWYQQTPGQGLQFLFEYFSETQRNKGNFPGRFSGRQFSNSRSEMNVSTLELGDSALYLCASSSNGLYNSPLHFGNGTRLTVT.

The chain couples TRBV30 to TRBJ1-1; D is unresolved. Trimming removed 4 bases at V and 0 bases at J, with 6 bases between. The CDR3 loop spans 12 amino acids. CDR1 is GTSNPN and CDR2 is SVGIG in the germline V gene (reference sequence). CDR3 in amino acids: CAWIGMNTEAFF. CDR3 DNA: TGTGCCTGGATTGGGATGAACACTGAAGCTTTCTTT.

The J gene is TRBJ2-7, the V gene TRBV11-2; D unresolved. The V end lost 3 bases, the J end lost 2 bases, and 11 bases lay between the germline ends. The CDR3 is 14 residues long. Germline CDR1 reads SGHAT; CDR2 reads FQNNGV. The CDR3 is CASSLGNSPYEQYF. For the CDR3, the DNA is TGTGCCAGCAGCTTGGGCAATTCCCCCTACGAGCAGTACTTC. Full variable domain (missing parts from reference TRBV11-2 and TRBJ2-7): EAGVAQSPRYKIIEKRQSVAFWCNPISGHATLYWYQQILGQGPKLLIQFQNNGVVDDSQLPKDRFSAERLKGVDSTLKIQPAKLEDSAVYLCASSLGNSPYEQYFGPGTRLTVT.

The chain recombines TRBV5-1 with TRBJ1-2; possibly TRBD1 for D (6 bases). The germline V gene encodes CDR1 SGHRS and CDR2 YFSETQ. The CDR3 length is 15 residues. V was shortened by 5 bases and J by 0 bases, with 14 bases between the two germline ends. The CDR3 nucleotides read TGCGCCAGCAGTTCTGTACAGGGAACTAACTATGGCTACACCTTC. Translation gives CASSSVQGTNYGYTF.

The chain has TRBV27 and TRBJ2-7; D call uncertain. From germline, CDR1 is MNHEY and CDR2 SMNVEV (reference sequence). CDR3 length: 14 amino acids. Trimming removed 5 bases from V and 4 bases from J, with 15 bases in between. CDR3 in amino acids: CASSSRANIYEQYF. The CDR3 DNA reads TGTGCCAGCAGTAGCCGGGCCAATATTTACGAGCAGTACTTC.

The V and J genes are TRBV30 and TRBJ2-2, with TRBD2 as a possible D gene (6 bases). The CDR3 has 15 amino acids. Germline V gene lookup returns CDR1 GTSNPN and CDR2 SVGIG (reference sequence). The germline V and J ends were trimmed by 4 bases and 6 bases, with 18 bases remaining between them. The CDR3 reads CAWNPGGTSSGELFF. In DNA form, the CDR3 reads TGTGCCTGGAACCCTGGGGGGACCTCGTCCGGGGAGCTGTTTTTT. The full variable domain, in which reference TRBV30 and TRBJ2-2 provide the parts outside the CDR3, is SQTIHQWPATLVQPVGSPLSLECTVEGTSNPNLYWYRQAAGRGLQLLFYSVGIGQISSEVPQNLSASRPQDRQFILSSKKLLLSDSGFYLCAWNPGGTSSGELFFGEGSRLTVL.

This clone appeared once. The gene calls are TRBV5-1 and TRBJ2-3; D is unclear. CDR3 length: 15 residues. CDR1 SGHRS and CDR2 YFSETQ come from the germline V gene. Trimming shortened V by 6 bases and J by 4 bases, and 18 bases separated the two germline ends. The CDR3 DNA reads TGCGCCAGCAAATATATGGGCGAGCCGTCAGATACGCAGTATTTT. Its translation is CASKYMGEPSDTQYF. Full variable domain (missing parts from reference TRBV5-1 and TRBJ2-3): KAGVTQTPRYLIKTRGQQVTLSCSPISGHRSVSWYQQTPGQGLQFLFEYFSETQRNKGNFPGRFSGRQFSNSRSEMNVSTLELGDSALYLCASKYMGEPSDTQYFGPGTRLTVL.

The V gene is TRBV5-4, the J gene TRBJ2-7; possible D gene TRBD2, 5 bases. V gave up 6 bases and J gave up 0 bases, with 19 bases separating them. Germline V gene data show CDR1 as SGHNT and CDR2 as YYREEE (reference sequence). This CDR3 is 16 amino acids long. CDR3 amino acids: CASIGGGGGPSYEQYF. Here the CDR3 DNA reads TGTGCCAGCATCGGCGGAGGTGGCGGACCCTCCTACGAGCAGTACTTC.

The chain has TRBV6-1 and TRBJ2-7, with 8 bases fitting TRBD1. Germline CDR1 is MNHNS and CDR2 is SASEGT. The junction had 5 bases not matched to a gene; V was cut back by 7 bases and J by 6 bases. The CDR3 runs 12 residues. The CDR3 DNA is TGTGCCAGCAACCCAGACAGGGGCGAGCAGTACTTC. Its protein is CASNPDRGEQYF.